This is a list of T cell receptor beta chains from one sample in a study of graft-versus-host responses after intestinal transplantation. Using immunoSEQ multiplex PCR, the repertoire was profiled, and TCRdb retains in-frame clones only, with some absent. Of about 97,000 clones listed, about 93% are singletons. The sample in question was PBMCs, obtained approximately 420 days after intestinal transplant. The source is a human patient who received an intestinal transplant, so some T cells may come from the graft donor. Each CDR3 is given with its conserved first and last residue. D genes are given only for firm matches. Size values are once, few and many counts, or a class for expanded clones, and some rows have none.

V gene	D gene	J gene	clone size	CDR3 protein	CDR3 DNA
TRBV11-3	.	TRBJ1-1	once	CASSYGARGGSTEAFF	TGTGCCAGCAGCTACGGGGCTAGGGGAGGGAGCACTGAAGCTTTCTTT
TRBV29-1	TRBD1	TRBJ1-2	.	CSVPGETGPGYTF	TGCAGCGTTCCAGGAGAGACAGGGCCCGGCTACACCTTC
TRBV6-1	.	TRBJ2-2	.	CASSEADGNTGELFF	TGTGCCAGCAGTGAAGCAGACGGCAACACCGGGGAGCTGTTTTTT
TRBV4-2	.	TRBJ1-5	once	CASSQDRGNQPQHF	TGTGCCAGCAGCCAAGACAGGGGAAATCAGCCCCAGCATTTT
TRBV5-1	TRBD2	TRBJ2-3	.	CASRYGTSGGTDTQYF	TGCGCCAGCAGATACGGGACTAGCGGGGGGACAGATACGCAGTATTTT
TRBV6-5	TRBD1	TRBJ1-5	.	CASRPQDREDQPQHF	TGTGCCAGCAGGCCCCAGGACAGGGAGGATCAGCCCCAGCATTTT
TRBV4-1	.	TRBJ1-1	.	CASSQAGWRGGTEAFF	TGCGCCAGCAGCCAAGCAGGGTGGAGGGGGGGCACTGAAGCTTTCTTT
TRBV7-3	TRBD2	TRBJ2-3	.	CASSQGLAGSTDTQYF	TGTGCCAGCAGCCAGGGACTAGCGGGGTCCACAGATACGCAGTATTTT
TRBV4-1	.	TRBJ1-2	.	CASSQVPGHRGYTF	TGCGCCAGCAGCCAAGTGCCGGGGCATCGTGGCTACACCTTC
TRBV18	TRBD1	TRBJ1-1	.	CASSLQGMNTEAFF	TGTGCCAGCTCTCTACAGGGGATGAACACTGAAGCTTTCTTT
TRBV2	.	TRBJ2-1	.	CASSEVEDSEQFF	TGTGCCAGCAGTGAAGTCGAGGACTCTGAGCAGTTCTTC
TRBV10-2	TRBD1	TRBJ1-2	.	CASNRDRYNYGYTF	TGCGCCAGCAACCGGGACAGGTATAACTATGGCTACACCTTC
TRBV11-2	.	TRBJ2-7	.	CASSLRGDHEQYF	TGTGCCAGCAGCTTGCGGGGCGACCACGAGCAGTACTTC
TRBV19	.	TRBJ2-7	.	CASSIPGPAYEQYF	TGTGCCAGTAGTATCCCGGGGCCGGCGTACGAGCAGTACTTC
TRBV2	TRBD1	TRBJ1-5	.	CASRPGQGSQPQHF	TGTGCCAGCAGGCCGGGACAGGGCTCGCAGCCCCAGCATTTT
TRBV7-2	TRBD1	TRBJ1-2	.	CASSPGGTGGGLYYGYTF	TGTGCCAGCAGCCCGGGAGGGACAGGGGGCGGTTTATACTATGGCTACACCTTC
TRBV18	.	TRBJ2-1	.	CASSPPGPSPNEQFF	TGTGCCAGCTCACCACCCGGGCCGAGCCCCAATGAGCAGTTCTTC